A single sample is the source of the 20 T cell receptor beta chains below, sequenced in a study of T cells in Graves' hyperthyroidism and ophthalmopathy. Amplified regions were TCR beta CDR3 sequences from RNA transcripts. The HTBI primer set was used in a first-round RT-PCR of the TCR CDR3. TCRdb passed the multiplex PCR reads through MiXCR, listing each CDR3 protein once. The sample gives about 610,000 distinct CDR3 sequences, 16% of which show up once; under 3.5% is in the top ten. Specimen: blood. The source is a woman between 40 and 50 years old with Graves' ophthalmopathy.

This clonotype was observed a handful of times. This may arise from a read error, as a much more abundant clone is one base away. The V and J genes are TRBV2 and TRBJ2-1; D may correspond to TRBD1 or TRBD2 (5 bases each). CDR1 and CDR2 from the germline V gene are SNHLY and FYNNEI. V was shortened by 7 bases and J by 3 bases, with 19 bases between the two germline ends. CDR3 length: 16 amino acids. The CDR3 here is CASNPPKTEGYNEQFF. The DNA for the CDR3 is TGTGCCAGCAACCCACCGAAGACAGAGGGCTACAATGAGCAGTTCTTC.

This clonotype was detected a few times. CDR3 DNA sequence: TGCGCCAGCAGCCTCCTACTGGCGAACAATGAGCAGTTCTTC. It translates to CASSLLLANNEQFF. This chain uses TRBV5-1 with TRBJ2-1; D is unclear. Between the trimmed V and J ends, which lost 4 bases and 5 bases, there was a span of 13 bases. This CDR3 has 14 amino acids. The germline CDR1 and CDR2 sequences are SGHRS and YFSETQ. Variable domain in full (rest from reference TRBV5-1 and TRBJ2-1): KAGVTQTPRYLIKTRGQQVTLSCSPISGHRSVSWYQQTPGQGLQFLFEYFSETQRNKGNFPGRFSGRQFSNSRSEMNVSTLELGDSALYLCASSLLLANNEQFFGPGTRLTVL.

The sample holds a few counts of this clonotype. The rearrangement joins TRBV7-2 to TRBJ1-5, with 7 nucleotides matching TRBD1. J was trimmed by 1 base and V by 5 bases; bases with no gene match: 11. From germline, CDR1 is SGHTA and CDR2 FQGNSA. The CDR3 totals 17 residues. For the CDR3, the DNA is TGTGCCAGCAGCCCGAGGTTAGACAGGGTCAGCAATCAGCCCCAGCATTTT. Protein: CASSPRLDRVSNQPQHF.

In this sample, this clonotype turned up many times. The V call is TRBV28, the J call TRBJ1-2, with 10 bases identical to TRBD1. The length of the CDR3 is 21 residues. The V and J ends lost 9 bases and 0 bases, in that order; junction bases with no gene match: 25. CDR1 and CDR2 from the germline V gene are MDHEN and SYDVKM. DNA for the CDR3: TGTGCCAGTCGGGACAGGGGTGTTAGGGGATTAGGCGGAACCCCTAACTATGGCTACACCTTC. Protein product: CASRDRGVRGLGGTPNYGYTF.

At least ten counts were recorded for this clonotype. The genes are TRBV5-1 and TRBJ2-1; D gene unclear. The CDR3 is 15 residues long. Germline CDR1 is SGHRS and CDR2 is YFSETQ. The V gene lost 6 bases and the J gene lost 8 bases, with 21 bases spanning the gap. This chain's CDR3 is CASTPHGSLGYEQFF. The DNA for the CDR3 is TGCGCCAGCACCCCGCATGGCTCGCTGGGGTATGAGCAGTTCTTC.

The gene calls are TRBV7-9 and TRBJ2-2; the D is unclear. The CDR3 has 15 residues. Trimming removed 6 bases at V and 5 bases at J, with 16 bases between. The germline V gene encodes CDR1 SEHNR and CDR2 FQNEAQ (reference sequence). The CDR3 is CASSPLSSITGELFF. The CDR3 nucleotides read TGTGCCAGCAGTCCTCTGAGCAGTATAACCGGGGAGCTGTTTTTT. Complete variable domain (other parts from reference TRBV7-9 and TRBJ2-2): DTGVSQNPRHKITKRGQNVTFRCDPISEHNRLYWYRQTLGQGPEFLTYFQNEAQLEKSRLLSDRFSAERPKGSFSTLEIQRTEQGDSAMYLCASSPLSSITGELFFGEGSRLTVL.

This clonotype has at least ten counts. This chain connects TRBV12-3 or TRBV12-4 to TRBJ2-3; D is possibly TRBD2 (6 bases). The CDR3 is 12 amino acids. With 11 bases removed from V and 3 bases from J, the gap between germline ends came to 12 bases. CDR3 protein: CAAGKRTDTQYF. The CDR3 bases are TGTGCCGCGGGGAAGAGGACAGATACGCAGTATTTT.

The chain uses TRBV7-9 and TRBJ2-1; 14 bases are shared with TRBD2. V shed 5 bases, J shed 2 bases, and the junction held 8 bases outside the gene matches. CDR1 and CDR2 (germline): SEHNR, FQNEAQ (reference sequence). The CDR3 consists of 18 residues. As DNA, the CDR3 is TGTGCCAGCAGCCTTGGACTAGCGGGGGGCCCTACCTACAATGAGCAGTTCTTC. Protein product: CASSLGLAGGPTYNEQFF.

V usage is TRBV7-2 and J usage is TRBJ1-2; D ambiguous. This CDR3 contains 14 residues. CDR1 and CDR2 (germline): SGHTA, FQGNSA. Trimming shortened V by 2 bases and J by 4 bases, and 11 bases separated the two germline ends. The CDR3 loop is CASSLSASGYGYTF. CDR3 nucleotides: TGTGCCAGCAGCTTATCGGCATCTGGCTATGGCTACACCTTC. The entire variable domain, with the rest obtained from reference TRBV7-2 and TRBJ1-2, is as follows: GAGVSQSPSNKVTEKGKDVELRCDPISGHTALYWYRQSLGQGLEFLIYFQGNSAPDKSGLPSDRFSAERTGGSVSTLTIQRTQQEDSAVYLCASSLSASGYGYTFGSGTRLTVV.

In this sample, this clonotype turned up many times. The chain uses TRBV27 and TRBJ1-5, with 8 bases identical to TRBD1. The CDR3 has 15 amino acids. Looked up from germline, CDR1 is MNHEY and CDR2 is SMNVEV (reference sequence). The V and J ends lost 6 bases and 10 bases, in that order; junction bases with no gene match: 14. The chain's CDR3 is CASRPDRVSNRPQHF. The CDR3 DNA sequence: TGTGCCAGCAGACCGGACAGGGTGTCGAATCGTCCCCAGCATTTT.

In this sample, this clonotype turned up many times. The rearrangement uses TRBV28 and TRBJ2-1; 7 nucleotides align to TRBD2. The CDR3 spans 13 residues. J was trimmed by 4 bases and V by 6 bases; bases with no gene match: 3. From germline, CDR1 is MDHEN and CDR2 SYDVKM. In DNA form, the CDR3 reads TGTGCCAGCAGGGGCGGGGGTTACAATGAGCAGTTCTTC. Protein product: CASRGGGYNEQFF.

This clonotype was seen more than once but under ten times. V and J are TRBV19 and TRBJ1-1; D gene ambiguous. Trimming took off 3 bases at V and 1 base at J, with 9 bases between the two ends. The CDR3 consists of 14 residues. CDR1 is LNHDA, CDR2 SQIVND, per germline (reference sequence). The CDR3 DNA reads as TGTGCCAGTAGTATGGCTTCAGCGAACACTGAAGCTTTCTTT. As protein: CASSMASANTEAFF.

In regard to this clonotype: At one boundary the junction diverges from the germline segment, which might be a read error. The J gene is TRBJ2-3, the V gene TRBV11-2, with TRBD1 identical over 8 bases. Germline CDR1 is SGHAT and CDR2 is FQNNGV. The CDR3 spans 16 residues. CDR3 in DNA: TGTACCAGCAGCTTCCGGACAGGGAGTAGCACAGATACGCAGTATTTT. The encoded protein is CTSSFRTGSSTDTQYF.

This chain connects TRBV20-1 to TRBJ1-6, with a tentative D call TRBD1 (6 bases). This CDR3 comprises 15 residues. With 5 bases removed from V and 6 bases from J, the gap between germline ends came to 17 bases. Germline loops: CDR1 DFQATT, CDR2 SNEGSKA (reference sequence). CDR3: CSADQGGGANSPLHF. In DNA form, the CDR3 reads TGCAGTGCTGACCAAGGAGGGGGTGCTAATTCACCCCTCCACTTT.

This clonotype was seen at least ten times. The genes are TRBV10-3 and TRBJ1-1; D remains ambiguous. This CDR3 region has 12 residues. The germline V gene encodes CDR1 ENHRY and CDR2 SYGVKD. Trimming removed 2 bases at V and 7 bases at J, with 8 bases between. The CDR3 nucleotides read TGTGCCATCAGTGAGACAAGTAATGAAGCTTTCTTT. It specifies CAISETSNEAFF.

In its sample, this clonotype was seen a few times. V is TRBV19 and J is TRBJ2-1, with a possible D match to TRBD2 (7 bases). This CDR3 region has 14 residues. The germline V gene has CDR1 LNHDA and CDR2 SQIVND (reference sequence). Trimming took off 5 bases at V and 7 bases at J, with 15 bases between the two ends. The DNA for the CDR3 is TGTGCCAGTAGTCGTGCGGGGGCTTTAAATGAGCAGTTCTTC. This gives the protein CASSRAGALNEQFF.

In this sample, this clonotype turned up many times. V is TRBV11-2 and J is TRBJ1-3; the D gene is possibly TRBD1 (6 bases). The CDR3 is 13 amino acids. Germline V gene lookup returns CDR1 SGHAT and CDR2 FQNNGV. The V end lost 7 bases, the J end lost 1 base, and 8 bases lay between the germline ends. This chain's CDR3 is CASKDRSGNTIYF. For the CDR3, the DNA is TGTGCCAGCAAGGACAGATCTGGAAACACCATATATTTT.

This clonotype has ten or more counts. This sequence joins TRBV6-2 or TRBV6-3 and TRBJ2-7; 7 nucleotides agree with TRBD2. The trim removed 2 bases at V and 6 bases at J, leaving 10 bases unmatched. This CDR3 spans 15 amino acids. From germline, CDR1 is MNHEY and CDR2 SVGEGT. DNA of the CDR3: TGTGCCAGCAGTTACACCGGACTAGATTCGGCCGAGCAGTACTTC. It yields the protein CASSYTGLDSAEQYF.

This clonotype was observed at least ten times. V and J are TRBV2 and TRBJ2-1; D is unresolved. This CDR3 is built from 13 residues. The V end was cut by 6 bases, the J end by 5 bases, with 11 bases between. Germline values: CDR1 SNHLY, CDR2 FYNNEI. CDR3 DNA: TGTGCCAGCAGGAGCAAACAACACAATGAGCAGTTCTTC. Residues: CASRSKQHNEQFF.

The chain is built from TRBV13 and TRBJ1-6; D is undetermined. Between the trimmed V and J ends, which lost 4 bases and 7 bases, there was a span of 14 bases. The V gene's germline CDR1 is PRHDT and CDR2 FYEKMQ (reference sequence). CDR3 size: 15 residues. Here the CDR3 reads CASSSRDPWNSPLHF. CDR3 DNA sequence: TGTGCCAGCAGCTCACGTGATCCCTGGAATTCACCCCTCCACTTT.